What follows describes a single TCR beta chain. Its antigen is currently unknown. The protocol was immunoSEQ multiplex PCR, while the TCRdb copy is restricted to in-frame clones and leaves out a portion. The data contain several thousand clones, roughly 86% of them singletons. The data derive from a study of T cell clonotyping in hematopoietic cell transplantation. Study observations and caveats: Graft donor and pretransplant recipient Inverse Simpson Index values predicted broader posttransplant TCR diversity. At the given depth, recipient repertoires were over 95% de novo clonotypes.

Samples: about 28 days before transplant, then days 30, 100 and 180 after. The V and J ends lost 6 bases and 0 bases respectively, with 11 bases between them. Per germline, CDR1 MNHEY and CDR2 SVGAGI. The CDR3 consists of 14 residues. The origin of this receptor is a male patient between 65 and 85 years old who had an allogeneic stem cell transplant from an unrelated donor, so T cells may come from the graft donor. Some clones in this sample may be carry-over from other donors' samples. The chain uses TRBV6-5 and TRBJ1-2; no clear D gene. The sequencing here drew on peripheral blood mononuclear cells, taken 100 days after allogeneic stem cell transplant. CDR3: CASSYSTTNYGYTF. The CDR3 coding sequence is TGTGCCAGCAGCTACAGTACAACTAACTATGGCTACACCTTC.